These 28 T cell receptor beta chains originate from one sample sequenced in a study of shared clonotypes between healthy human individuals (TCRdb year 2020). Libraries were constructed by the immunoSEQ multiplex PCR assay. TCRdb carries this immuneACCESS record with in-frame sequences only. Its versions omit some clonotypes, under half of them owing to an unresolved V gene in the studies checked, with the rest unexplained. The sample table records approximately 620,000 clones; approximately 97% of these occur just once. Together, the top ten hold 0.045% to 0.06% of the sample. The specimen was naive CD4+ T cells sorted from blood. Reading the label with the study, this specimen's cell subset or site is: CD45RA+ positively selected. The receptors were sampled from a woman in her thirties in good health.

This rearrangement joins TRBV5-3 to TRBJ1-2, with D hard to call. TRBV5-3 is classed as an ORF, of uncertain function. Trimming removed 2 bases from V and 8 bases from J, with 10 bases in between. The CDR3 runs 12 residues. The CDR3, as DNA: TGTGCCAGAAGCTTATTACCGGGGGGCTACACCTTC. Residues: CARSLLPGGYTF.

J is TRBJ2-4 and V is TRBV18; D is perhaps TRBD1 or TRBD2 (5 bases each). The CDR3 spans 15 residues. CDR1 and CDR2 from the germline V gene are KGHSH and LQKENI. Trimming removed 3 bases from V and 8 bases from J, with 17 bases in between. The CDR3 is CASSPWDPKGYIQYF. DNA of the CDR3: TGTGCCAGCTCACCTTGGGACCCTAAGGGGTACATTCAGTACTTC.

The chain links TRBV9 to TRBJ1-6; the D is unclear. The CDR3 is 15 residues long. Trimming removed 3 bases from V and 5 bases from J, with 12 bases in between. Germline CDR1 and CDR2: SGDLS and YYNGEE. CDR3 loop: CASSAHLGDNSPLHF. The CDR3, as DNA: TGTGCCAGCAGCGCCCATCTGGGCGATAATTCACCCCTCCACTTT.

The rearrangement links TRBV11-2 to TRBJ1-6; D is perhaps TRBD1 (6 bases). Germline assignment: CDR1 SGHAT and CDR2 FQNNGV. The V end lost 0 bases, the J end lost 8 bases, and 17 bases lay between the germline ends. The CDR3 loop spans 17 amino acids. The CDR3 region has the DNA TGTGCCAGCAGCTTAGACAGGGGTAGAGTTGGAGATTCACCCCTCCACTTT. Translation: CASSLDRGRVGDSPLHF.

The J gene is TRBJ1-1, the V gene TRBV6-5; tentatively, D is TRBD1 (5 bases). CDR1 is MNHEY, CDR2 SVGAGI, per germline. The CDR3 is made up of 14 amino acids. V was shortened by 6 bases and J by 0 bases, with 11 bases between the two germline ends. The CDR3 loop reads CASRRGAMNTEAFF. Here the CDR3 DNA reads TGTGCCAGCAGGAGAGGGGCTATGAACACTGAAGCTTTCTTT.

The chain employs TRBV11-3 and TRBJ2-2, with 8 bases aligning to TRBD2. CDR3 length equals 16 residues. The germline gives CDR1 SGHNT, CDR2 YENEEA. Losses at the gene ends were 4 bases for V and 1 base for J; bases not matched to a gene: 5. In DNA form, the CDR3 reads TGTGCCAGCAGCTCGAATAGCGGGGAGAACACCGGGGAGCTGTTTTTT. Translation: CASSSNSGENTGELFF.

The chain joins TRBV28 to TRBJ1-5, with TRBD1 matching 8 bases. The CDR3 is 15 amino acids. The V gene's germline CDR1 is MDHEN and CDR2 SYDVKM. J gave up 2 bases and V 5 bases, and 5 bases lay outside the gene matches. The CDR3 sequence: CASSPPGGRNQPQHF. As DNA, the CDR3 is TGTGCCAGCAGTCCTCCAGGGGGCCGCAATCAGCCCCAGCATTTT.

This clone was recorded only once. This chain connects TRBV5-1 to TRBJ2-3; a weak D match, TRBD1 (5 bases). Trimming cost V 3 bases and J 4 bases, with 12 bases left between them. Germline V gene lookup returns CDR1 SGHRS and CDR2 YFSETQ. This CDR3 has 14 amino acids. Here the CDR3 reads CASSSQGSPDTQYF. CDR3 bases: TGCGCCAGCAGCTCCCAGGGATCTCCAGATACGCAGTATTTT.

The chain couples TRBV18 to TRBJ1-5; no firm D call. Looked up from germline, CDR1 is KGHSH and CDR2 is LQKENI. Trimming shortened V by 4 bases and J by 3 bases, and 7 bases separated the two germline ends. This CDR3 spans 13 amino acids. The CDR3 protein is CASSRANNQPQHF. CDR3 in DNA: TGTGCCAGCTCACGGGCCAACAATCAGCCCCAGCATTTT.

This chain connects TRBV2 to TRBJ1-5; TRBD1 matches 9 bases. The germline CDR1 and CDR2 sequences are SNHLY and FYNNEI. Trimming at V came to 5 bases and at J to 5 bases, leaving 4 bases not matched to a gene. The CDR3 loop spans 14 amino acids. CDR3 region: CASSWTGADQPQHF. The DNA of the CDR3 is TGTGCCAGCAGTTGGACAGGGGCCGATCAGCCCCAGCATTTT. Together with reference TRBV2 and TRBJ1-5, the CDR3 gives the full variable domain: EPEVTQTPSHQVTQMGQEVILRCVPISNHLYFYWYRQILGQKVEFLVSFYNNEISEKSEIFDDQFSVERPDGSNFTLKIRSTKLEDSAMYFCASSWTGADQPQHFGDGTRLSIL.

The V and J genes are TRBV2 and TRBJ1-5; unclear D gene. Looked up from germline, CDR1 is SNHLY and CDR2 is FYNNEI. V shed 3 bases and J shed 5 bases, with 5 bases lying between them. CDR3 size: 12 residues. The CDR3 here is CASSDRYQPQHF. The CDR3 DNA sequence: TGTGCCAGCAGTGACCGCTATCAGCCCCAGCATTTT.

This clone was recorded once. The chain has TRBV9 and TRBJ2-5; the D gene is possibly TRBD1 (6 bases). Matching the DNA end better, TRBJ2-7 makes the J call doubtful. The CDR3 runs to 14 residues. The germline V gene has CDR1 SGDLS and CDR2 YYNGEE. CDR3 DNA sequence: TGTGCCAGCAGCGTTCTGGACAGCTCCTACGAGCAGTACTTC. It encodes CASSVLDSSYEQYF.

For the CDR3, the DNA is TGTGCCAGCAGCAACGAACCCAAACGGGGCTACACTGAAGCTTTCTTT. The encoded protein is CASSNEPKRGYTEAFF. This chain uses TRBV7-9 with TRBJ1-1; D perhaps matches TRBD1 (5 bases). The germline V gene has CDR1 SEHNR and CDR2 FQNEAQ (reference sequence). CDR3 length: 16 amino acids. The V and J ends lost 5 bases and 3 bases respectively, with 19 bases between them.

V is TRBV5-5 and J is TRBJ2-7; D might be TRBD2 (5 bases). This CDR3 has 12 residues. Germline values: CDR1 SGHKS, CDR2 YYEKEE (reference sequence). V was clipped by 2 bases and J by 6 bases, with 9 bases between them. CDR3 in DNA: TGTGCCAGCAGCTTCGGAGGATCCGAGCAGTACTTC. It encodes CASSFGGSEQYF. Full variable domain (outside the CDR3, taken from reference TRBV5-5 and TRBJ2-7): DAGVTQSPTHLIKTRGQQVTLRCSPISGHKSVSWYQQVLGQGPQFIFQYYEKEERGRGNFPDRFSARQFPNYSSELNVNALLLGDSALYLCASSFGGSEQYFGPGTRLTVT.

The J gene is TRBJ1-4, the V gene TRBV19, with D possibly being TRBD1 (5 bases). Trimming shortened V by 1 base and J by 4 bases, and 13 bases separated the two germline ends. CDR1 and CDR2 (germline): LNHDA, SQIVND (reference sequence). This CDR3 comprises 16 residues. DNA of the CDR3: TGTGCCAGTAGTATAGGACAAGGGACCTTTAATGAAAAACTGTTTTTT. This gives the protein CASSIGQGTFNEKLFF.

CDR3 bases: TGTGCCAGCAGCTCCGAGACACCGACGGGGGAGACCCAGTACTTC. As protein: CASSSETPTGETQYF. The genes are TRBV28 and TRBJ2-5; D possibly corresponds to TRBD2 (5 bases). Trimming pared 6 bases from V and 5 bases from J, leaving 19 bases between. CDR1 is MDHEN and CDR2 is SYDVKM in the germline V gene. The CDR3 sequence is 15 residues long.

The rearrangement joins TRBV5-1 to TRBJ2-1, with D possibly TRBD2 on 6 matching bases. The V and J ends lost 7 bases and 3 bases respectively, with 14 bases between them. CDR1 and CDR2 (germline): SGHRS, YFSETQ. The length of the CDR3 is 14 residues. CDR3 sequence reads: CASSPGVLYNEQFF. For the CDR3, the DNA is TGCGCCAGCTCACCGGGAGTACTCTACAATGAGCAGTTCTTC.

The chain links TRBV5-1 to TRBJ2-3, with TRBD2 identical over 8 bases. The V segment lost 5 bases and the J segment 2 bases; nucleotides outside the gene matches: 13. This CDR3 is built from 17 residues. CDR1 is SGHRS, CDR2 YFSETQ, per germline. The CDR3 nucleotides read TGCGCCAGCAGTGGACCCGGGAGCGGGAGTGACACAGATACGCAGTATTTT. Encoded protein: CASSGPGSGSDTDTQYF.

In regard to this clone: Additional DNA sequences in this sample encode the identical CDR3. CDR3 in amino acids: CASSFRGTDTQYF. DNA for the CDR3: TGTGCCAGCAGCTTTCGGGGAACAGATACGCAGTATTTT. The chain employs TRBV5-6 and TRBJ2-3; a weak D match, TRBD2 (5 bases). The germline V gene encodes CDR1 SGHDT and CDR2 YYEEEE. The CDR3 contains 13 residues. Deletions cut 2 bases from V and 3 bases from J, with 7 bases between. The full variable domain, rest sourced from reference TRBV5-6 and TRBJ2-3, is DAGVTQSPTHLIKTRGQQVTLRCSPKSGHDTVSWYQQALGQGPQFIFQYYEEEERQRGNFPDRFSGHQFPNYSSELNVNALLLGDSALYLCASSFRGTDTQYFGPGTRLTVL.

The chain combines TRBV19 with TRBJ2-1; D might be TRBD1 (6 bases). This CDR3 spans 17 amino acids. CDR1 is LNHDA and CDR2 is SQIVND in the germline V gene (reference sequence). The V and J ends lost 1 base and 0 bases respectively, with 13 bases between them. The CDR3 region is CASSIGAGVSSYNEQFF. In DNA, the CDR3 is TGTGCCAGTAGTATAGGTGCAGGGGTTAGCTCCTACAATGAGCAGTTCTTC.

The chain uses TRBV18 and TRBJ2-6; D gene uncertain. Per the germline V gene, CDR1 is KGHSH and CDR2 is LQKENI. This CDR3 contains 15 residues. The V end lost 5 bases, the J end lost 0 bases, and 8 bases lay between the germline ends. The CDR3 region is CASSSSRSGANVLTF. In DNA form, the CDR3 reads TGTGCCAGCTCAAGTTCTCGCTCTGGGGCCAACGTCCTGACTTTC.

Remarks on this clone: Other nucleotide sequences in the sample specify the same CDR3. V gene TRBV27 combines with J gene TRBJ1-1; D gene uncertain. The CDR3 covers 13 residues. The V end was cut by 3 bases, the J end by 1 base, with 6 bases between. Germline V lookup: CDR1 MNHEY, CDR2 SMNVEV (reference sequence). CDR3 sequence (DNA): TGTGCCAGCAGTTTGCGCGAGAACACTGAAGCTTTCTTT. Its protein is CASSLRENTEAFF.

The CDR3 DNA reads TGTGCCAGCGTCAGGACGGACGCCTACGAGCAGTACTTC. It codes for CASVRTDAYEQYF. The V gene is TRBV11-2, the J gene TRBJ2-7, with D unclear. Trimming stripped 8 bases from V and 2 bases from J, with 13 bases between. CDR3 size: 13 residues. From germline, CDR1 is SGHAT and CDR2 FQNNGV.

The CDR3 nucleotides are TGCGCCAGCAGCCAATCCCTGGACAGGAACTATGGCTACACCTTC. Residues: CASSQSLDRNYGYTF. The V and J genes are TRBV4-1 and TRBJ1-2; 7 nucleotides line up with TRBD1. Germline lookup yields CDR1 MGHRA and CDR2 YSYEKL. The CDR3 runs 15 residues. J gave up 2 bases and V 2 bases, and 5 bases lay outside the gene matches.

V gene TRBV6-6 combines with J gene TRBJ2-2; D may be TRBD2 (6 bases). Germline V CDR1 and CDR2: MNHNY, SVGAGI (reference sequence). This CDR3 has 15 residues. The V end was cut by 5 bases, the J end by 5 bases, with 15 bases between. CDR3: CASSTFGRETGELFF. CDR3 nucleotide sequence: TGTGCCAGCAGTACCTTCGGGAGAGAAACCGGGGAGCTGTTTTTT.

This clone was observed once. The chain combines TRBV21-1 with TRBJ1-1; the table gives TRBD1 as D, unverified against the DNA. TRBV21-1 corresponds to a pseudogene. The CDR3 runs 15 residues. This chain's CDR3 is CASSKAAGANTEAFF. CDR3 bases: TGTGCCAGCAGCAAAGCGGCAGGCGCGAACACTGAAGCTTTCTTT.

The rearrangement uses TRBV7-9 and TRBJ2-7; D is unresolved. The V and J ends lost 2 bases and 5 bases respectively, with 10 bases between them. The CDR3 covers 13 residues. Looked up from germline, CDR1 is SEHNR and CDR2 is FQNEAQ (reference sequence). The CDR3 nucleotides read TGTGCCAGCAGCTTAACGGCACTCCACGAGCAGTACTTC. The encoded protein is CASSLTALHEQYF.

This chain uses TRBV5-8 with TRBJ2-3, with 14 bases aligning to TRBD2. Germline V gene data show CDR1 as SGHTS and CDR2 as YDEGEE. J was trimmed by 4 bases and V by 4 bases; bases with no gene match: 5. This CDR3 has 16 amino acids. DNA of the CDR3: TGTGCCAGCAGCCCCCCGGGACTAGCGGGAGCAGATACGCAGTATTTT. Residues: CASSPPGLAGADTQYF.